This T cell receptor (beta chain) originates from a study of blood T cells in healthy people across ages. Study-wide findings and caveats: PBMC samples, being unsorted, prevented any conclusive comparison of naive and antigen-experienced cells.

The authors ran a second PCR of roughly 6 to 12 cycles using a sample-barcoded 5' primer and a J-beta primer mix. Unique molecular identifiers of 12 random nucleotides labeled each cDNA. Sequencing recovered at least 2.5 million CDR3-containing paired-end reads from each sample. TCRdb re-analysed the 5' RACE reads in MiXCR, keeping a single row per CDR3 protein. The sample includes 980,000 or so distinct CDR3 sequences, roughly 48% of them seen just once. This CDR3 spans 13 amino acids. Germline V lookup: CDR1 SGHTA, CDR2 FQGNSA. V was shortened by 0 bases and J by 7 bases, with 7 bases between the two germline ends. This clonotype occurred a few times. What it binds is not known. Per sample, extraction of total RNA gave at least 5.5 micrograms in every case.

The sequenced material came from blood. The chain employs TRBV7-2 and TRBJ1-5; D call uncertain. The TCR was taken from a man younger than 40 in good health. CDR3 in amino acids: CASSLAREQPQHF. The DNA for the CDR3 is TGTGCCAGCAGCTTAGCGAGGGAACAGCCCCAGCATTTT.